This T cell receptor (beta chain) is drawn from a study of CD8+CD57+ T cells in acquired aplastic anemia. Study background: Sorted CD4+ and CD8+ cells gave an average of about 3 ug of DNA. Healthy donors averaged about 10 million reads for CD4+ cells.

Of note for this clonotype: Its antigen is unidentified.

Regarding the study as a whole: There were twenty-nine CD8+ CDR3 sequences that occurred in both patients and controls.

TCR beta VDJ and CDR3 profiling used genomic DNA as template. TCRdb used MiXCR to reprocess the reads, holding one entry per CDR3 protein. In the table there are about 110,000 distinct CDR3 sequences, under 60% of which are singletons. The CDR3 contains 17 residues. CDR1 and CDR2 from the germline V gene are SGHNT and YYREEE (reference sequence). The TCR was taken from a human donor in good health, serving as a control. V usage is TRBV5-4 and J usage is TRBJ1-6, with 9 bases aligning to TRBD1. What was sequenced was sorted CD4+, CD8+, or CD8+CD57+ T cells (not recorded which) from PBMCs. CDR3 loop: CVGSLGTGISYNSPLHF. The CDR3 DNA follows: TGTGTCGGCAGCTTGGGGACAGGGATCTCCTATAATTCACCCCTCCACTTT.